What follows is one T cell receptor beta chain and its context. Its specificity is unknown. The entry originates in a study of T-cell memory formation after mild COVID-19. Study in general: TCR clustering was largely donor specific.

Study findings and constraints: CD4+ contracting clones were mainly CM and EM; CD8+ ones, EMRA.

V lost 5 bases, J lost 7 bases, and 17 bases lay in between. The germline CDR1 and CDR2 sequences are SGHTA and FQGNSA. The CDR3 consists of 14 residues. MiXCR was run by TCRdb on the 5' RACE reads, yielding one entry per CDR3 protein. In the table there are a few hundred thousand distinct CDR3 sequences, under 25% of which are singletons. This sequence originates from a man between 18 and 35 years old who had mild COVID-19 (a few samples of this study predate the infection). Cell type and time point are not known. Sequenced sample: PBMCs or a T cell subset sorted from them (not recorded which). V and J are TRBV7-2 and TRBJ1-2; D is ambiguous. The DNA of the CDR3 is TGTGCCAGCAGCCCGCCCGGGCACGCTTTTGGCTACACCTTC. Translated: CASSPPGHAFGYTF.